Each of the 13 T cell receptor beta chains below was sequenced from the same sample in a study of blood T cells in healthy people across ages. A second PCR of 7 to 11 cycles used a sample-barcoded 5' primer and a J-beta primer mix. From the 5' RACE reads, TCRdb called clonotypes with MiXCR, one entry per CDR3 protein. This table has 1,500,000 or so distinct CDR3 sequences, around 40% appearing once. Sequencing was carried out using blood. The receptors were sampled from a woman aged 18-30 years in good health.

This clonotype was recorded many times. The gene calls are TRBV12-3 or TRBV12-4 and TRBJ1-2; D is possibly TRBD1 (5 bases). V gave up 3 bases and J gave up 4 bases, with 18 bases separating them. The CDR3 extends over 16 amino acids. In nucleotides, the CDR3 is TGTGCCAGCAGTTTTGGTGGGGCTAAAATCGGCTATGGCTACACCTTC. This codes for CASSFGGAKIGYGYTF.

This chain links TRBV11-2 with TRBJ2-5, with TRBD2 matching over 12 bases. With 5 bases clipped from V and 11 bases from J, the junction kept 9 bases outside the gene matches. This CDR3 spans 14 amino acids. Germline V gene sequence: CDR1 SGHAT, CDR2 FQNNGV. The CDR3 nucleotides read TGTGCCAGCAGCCCAGGACTAGCGGGGTACGGGCAGTACTTC. It is translated as CASSPGLAGYGQYF.

This clonotype was found a few times. The chain recombines TRBV7-2 with TRBJ2-7; tentatively, D is TRBD2 (5 bases). The CDR3 length is 14 residues. Germline V gives CDR1 SGHTA, CDR2 FQGNSA. Between the trimmed V and J ends, which lost 2 bases and 3 bases, there was a span of 11 bases. The CDR3 nucleotides read TGTGCCAGCAGCTTAAGGGCGACTATCTACGAGCAGTACTTC. This gives the protein CASSLRATIYEQYF.

This chain links TRBV9 with TRBJ2-3; 9 nucleotides match TRBD2. J gave up 0 bases and V 3 bases, and 11 bases lay outside the gene matches. Germline lookup yields CDR1 SGDLS and CDR2 YYNGEE. The CDR3 spans 18 residues. The CDR3 DNA is TGTGCCAGCAGCGGGACTAGCGCCCCCCTACCTAGCACAGATACGCAGTATTTT. This codes for CASSGTSAPLPSTDTQYF.

This clonotype was found a few times. V gene TRBV5-6 combines with J gene TRBJ1-5; D not resolved. Looked up from germline, CDR1 is SGHDT and CDR2 is YYEEEE. Trimming took 4 bases from V and 8 from J, leaving 13 bases between them. The CDR3 runs to 13 residues. The CDR3 sequence is CASSRIGSEPQHF. CDR3 nucleotides: TGTGCCAGCAGCCGGATCGGATCGGAGCCCCAGCATTTT.

The chain recombines TRBV7-2 with TRBJ2-7; no reliable D call. The CDR3 consists of 12 residues. CDR1 is SGHTA, CDR2 FQGNSA, per germline. The V end was cut by 1 base, the J end by 5 bases, with 6 bases between. The CDR3 reads CASSLDCHEQYF. For the CDR3, the DNA is TGTGCCAGCAGCTTAGACTGCCACGAGCAGTACTTC.

The chain carries TRBV11-2 and TRBJ2-1; 9 nucleotides line up with TRBD2. This CDR3 spans 15 amino acids. Per germline, CDR1 SGHAT and CDR2 FQNNGV. V trimming: 1 base; J trimming: 6 bases; junction bases outside the gene matches: 4. The CDR3 coding sequence is TGTGCCAGCAGCTTAGCCGGGACTAGCATCAATGAGCAGTTCTTC. It yields the protein CASSLAGTSINEQFF. The full variable domain, completed using reference TRBV11-2 and TRBJ2-1, is EAGVAQSPRYKIIEKRQSVAFWCNPISGHATLYWYQQILGQGPKLLIQFQNNGVVDDSQLPKDRFSAERLKGVDSTLKIQPAKLEDSAVYLCASSLAGTSINEQFFGPGTRLTVL.

The V call is TRBV24-1, the J call TRBJ2-3; D perhaps matches TRBD2 (6 bases). Germline loops: CDR1 KGHDR, CDR2 SFDVKD. CDR3 length: 16 residues. V was pared by 3 bases and J by 4 bases, with 16 bases between. The CDR3 reads CATSDPGGIAPDTQYF. CDR3 in DNA: TGTGCCACCAGTGATCCGGGCGGGATAGCTCCAGATACGCAGTATTTT.

The chain joins TRBV29-1 to TRBJ1-1; no clear D. Germline V lookup: CDR1 SQVTM, CDR2 ANQGSEA. V was trimmed by 6 bases and J by 8 bases, leaving 16 bases between them. The CDR3 covers 12 residues. The CDR3 protein is CSVSRTGLEAFF. The CDR3 DNA reads as TGCAGCGTCTCCCGGACGGGATTGGAAGCTTTCTTT.

This clonotype came up a few times. This rearrangement joins TRBV7-2 to TRBJ2-5; no firm D call. This CDR3 region has 11 residues. Germline lookup yields CDR1 SGHTA and CDR2 FQGNSA. V lost 5 bases, J lost 7 bases, and 8 bases lay in between. This CDR3 reads CASSPGWTQYF. The CDR3 DNA sequence: TGTGCCAGCAGCCCCGGGTGGACCCAGTACTTC.

The table lists this clonotype with a few counts. The chain combines TRBV27 with TRBJ2-3; the D gene is possibly TRBD1 (6 bases). CDR1 MNHEY and CDR2 SMNVEV come from the germline V gene (reference sequence). This CDR3 region has 15 residues. The V and J ends lost 1 base and 2 bases respectively, with 10 bases between them. CDR3 amino acids: CASSLWQGSTDTQYF. As DNA, the CDR3 is TGTGCCAGCAGTTTATGGCAGGGGTCCACAGATACGCAGTATTTT.

Comment on this clonotype: An end of the junction differs from the germline gene, which may be a read error. The rearrangement links TRBV4-1 to TRBJ1-3, with a tentative D call TRBD1 (6 bases). The CDR3 runs 15 residues. The germline gives CDR1 MGHRA, CDR2 YSYEKL. The CDR3 DNA sequence: TGCGCCAGCGGCCAAAGGGCAGGGGTTGGAAACACCATATATTTT. Translated, it gives CASGQRAGVGNTIYF.

The chain employs TRBV5-1 and TRBJ1-2; 7 bases line up with TRBD1. This CDR3 is 18 amino acids long. Germline-derived CDR1 and CDR2 are SGHRS and YFSETQ. After removal of 2 bases from V and 6 bases from J, the junction contained 19 bases not matched to a gene. Written as DNA, the CDR3 is TGCGCCAGCAGCTTCGCCGCGGCAGGGGGAACCCTCTTCCATGGCTACACCTTC. As protein: CASSFAAAGGTLFHGYTF.